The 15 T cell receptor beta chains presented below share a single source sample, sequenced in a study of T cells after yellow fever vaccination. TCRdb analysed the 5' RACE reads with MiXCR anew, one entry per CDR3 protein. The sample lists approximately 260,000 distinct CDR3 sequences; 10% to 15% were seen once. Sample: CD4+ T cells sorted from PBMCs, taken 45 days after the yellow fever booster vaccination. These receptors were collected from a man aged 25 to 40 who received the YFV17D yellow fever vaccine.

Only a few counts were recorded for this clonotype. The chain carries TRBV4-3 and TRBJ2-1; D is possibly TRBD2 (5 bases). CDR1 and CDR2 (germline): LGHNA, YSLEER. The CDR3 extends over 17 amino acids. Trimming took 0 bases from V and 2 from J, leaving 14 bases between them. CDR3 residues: CASSQEGAGGAYNEQFF. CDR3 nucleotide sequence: TGCGCCAGCAGCCAAGAAGGTGCGGGTGGGGCCTACAATGAGCAGTTCTTC.

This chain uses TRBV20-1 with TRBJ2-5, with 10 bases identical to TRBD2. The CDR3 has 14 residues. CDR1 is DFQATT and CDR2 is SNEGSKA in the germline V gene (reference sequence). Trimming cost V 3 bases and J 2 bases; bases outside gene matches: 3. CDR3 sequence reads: CSASSSGSQETQYF. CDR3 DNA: TGCAGTGCTAGTTCTAGCGGGAGTCAAGAGACCCAGTACTTC.

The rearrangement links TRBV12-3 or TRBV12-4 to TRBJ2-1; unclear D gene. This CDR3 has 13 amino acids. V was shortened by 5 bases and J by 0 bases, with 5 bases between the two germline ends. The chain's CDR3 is CASSPNSYNEQFF. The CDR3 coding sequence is TGTGCCAGCAGTCCGAACTCCTACAATGAGCAGTTCTTC.

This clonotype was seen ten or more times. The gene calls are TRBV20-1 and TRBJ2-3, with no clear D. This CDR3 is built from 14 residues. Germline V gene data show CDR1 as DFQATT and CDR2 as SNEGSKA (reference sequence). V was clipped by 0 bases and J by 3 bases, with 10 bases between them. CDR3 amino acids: CSAREGPGTDTQYF. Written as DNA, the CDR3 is TGCAGTGCTAGAGAAGGGCCCGGAACAGATACGCAGTATTTT.

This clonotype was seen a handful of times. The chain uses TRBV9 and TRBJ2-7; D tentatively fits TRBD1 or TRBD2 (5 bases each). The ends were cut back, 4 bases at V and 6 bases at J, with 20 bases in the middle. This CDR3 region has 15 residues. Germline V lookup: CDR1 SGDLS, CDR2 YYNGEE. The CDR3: CASSIYGTSLGEQYF. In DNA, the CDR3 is TGTGCCAGCAGCATATACGGGACCTCCCTGGGCGAGCAGTACTTC. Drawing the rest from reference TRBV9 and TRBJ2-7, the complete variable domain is DSGVTQTPKHLITATGQRVTLRCSPRSGDLSVYWYQQSLDQGLQFLIQYYNGEERAKGNILERFSAQQFPDLHSELNLSSLELGDSALYFCASSIYGTSLGEQYFGPGTRLTVT.

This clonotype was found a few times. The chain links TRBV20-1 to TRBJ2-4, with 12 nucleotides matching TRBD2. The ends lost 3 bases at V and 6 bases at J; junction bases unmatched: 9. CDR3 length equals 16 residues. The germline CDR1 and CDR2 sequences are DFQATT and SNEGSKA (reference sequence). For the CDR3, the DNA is TGCAGTGCTAGCGCCGGGACTAGCGGGTGGGGAAACATTCAGTACTTC. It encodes CSASAGTSGWGNIQYF.

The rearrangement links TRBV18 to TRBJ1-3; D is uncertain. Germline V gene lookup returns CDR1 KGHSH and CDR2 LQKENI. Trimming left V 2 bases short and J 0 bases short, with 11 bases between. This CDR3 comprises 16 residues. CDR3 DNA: TGTGCCAGCTCACCAGTTGTGGCAGACTCTGGAAACACCATATATTTT. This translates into CASSPVVADSGNTIYF.

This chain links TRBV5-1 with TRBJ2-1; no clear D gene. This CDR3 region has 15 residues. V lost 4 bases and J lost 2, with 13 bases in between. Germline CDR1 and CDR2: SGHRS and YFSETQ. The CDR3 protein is CASSKNIAPYNEQFF. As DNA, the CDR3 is TGCGCCAGCAGCAAAAATATCGCACCCTACAATGAGCAGTTCTTC.

The CDR3 DNA reads TGTGCCAGCAGCAAACAGGATATCCAAGAGACCCAGTACTTC. Its translation: CASSKQDIQETQYF. The V gene is TRBV7-6, the J gene TRBJ2-5, with D possibly being TRBD1 (5 bases). Looked up from germline, CDR1 is SGHVS and CDR2 is FNYEAQ. V lost 5 bases, J lost 1 base, and 11 bases lay in between. This CDR3 region has 14 residues. Supplemented by reference TRBV7-6 and TRBJ2-5, the full variable domain reads GAGVSQSPRYKVTKRGQDVALRCDPISGHVSLYWYRQALGQGPEFLTYFNYEAQQDKSGLPNDRFSAERPEGSISTLTIQRTEQRDSAMYRCASSKQDIQETQYFGPGTRLLVL.

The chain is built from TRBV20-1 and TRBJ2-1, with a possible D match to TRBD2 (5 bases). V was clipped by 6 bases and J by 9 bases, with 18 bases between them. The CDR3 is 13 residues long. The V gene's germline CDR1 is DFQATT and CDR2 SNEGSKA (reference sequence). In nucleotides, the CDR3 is TGCAGTGCCAAACCCCTACTACGGGGTGAGCAGTTCTTC. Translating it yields CSAKPLLRGEQFF.

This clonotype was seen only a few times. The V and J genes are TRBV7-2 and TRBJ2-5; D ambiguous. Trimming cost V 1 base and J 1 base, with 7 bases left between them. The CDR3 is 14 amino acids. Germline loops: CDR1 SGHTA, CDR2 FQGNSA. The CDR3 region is CASSLEGFQETQYF. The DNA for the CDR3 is TGTGCCAGCAGCTTAGAGGGCTTCCAAGAGACCCAGTACTTC.

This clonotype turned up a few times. The CDR3 DNA follows: TGCAGTGCTAGAGGGGGCGGGACTAGCGCGCCCTACGAGCAGTACTTC. Its protein product is CSARGGGTSAPYEQYF. The chain joins TRBV20-1 to TRBJ2-7, with TRBD2 matching 10 bases. V was clipped by 1 base and J by 2 bases; unmatched bases: 8. The germline gives CDR1 DFQATT, CDR2 SNEGSKA (reference sequence). The CDR3 covers 16 residues.

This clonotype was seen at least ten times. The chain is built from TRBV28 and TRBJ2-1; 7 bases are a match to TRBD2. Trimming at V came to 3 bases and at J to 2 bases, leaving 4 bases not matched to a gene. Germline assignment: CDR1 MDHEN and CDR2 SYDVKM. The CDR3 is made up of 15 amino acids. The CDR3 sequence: CASSFSGFPYNEQFF. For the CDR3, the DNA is TGTGCCAGCAGTTTTAGCGGGTTTCCCTACAATGAGCAGTTCTTC.

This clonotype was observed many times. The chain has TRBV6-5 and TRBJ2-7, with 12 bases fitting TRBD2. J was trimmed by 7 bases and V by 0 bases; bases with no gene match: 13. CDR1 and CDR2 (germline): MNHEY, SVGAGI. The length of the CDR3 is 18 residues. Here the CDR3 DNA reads TGTGCCAGCAGTTACTCCGTTTCGGCTAGCGGGAGGGCCGGGGAGCAGTACTTC. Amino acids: CASSYSVSASGRAGEQYF.

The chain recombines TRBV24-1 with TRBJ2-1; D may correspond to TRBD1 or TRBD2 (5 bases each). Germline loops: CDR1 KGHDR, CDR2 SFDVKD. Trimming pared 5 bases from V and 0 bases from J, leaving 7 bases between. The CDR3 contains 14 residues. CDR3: CATSGGTSYNEQFF. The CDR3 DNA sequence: TGTGCCACCAGTGGGGGGACCTCCTACAATGAGCAGTTCTTC.